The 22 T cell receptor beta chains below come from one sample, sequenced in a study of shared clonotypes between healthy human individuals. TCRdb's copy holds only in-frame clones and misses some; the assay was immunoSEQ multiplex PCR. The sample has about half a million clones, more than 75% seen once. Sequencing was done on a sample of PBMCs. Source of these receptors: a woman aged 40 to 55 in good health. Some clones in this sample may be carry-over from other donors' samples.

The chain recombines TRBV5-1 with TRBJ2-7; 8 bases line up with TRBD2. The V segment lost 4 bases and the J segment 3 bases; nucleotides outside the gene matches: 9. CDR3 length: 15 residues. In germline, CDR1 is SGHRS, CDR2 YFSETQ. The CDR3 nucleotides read TGCGCCAGCAGCCCCACTAGCGGTCCCATCTACGAGCAGTACTTC. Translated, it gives CASSPTSGPIYEQYF. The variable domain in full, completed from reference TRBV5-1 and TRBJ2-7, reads KAGVTQTPRYLIKTRGQQVTLSCSPISGHRSVSWYQQTPGQGLQFLFEYFSETQRNKGNFPGRFSGRQFSNSRSEMNVSTLELGDSALYLCASSPTSGPIYEQYFGPGTRLTVT.

The CDR3 protein is CASSKMDRPIYNEQFF. DNA of the CDR3: TGTGCCAGCAGCAAAATGGACAGACCGATCTACAATGAGCAGTTCTTC. V gene TRBV2 combines with J gene TRBJ2-1, with D maybe TRBD1 (6 bases). V lost 6 bases and J lost 3, with 18 bases in between. The CDR3 totals 16 residues. The germline V gene encodes CDR1 SNHLY and CDR2 FYNNEI.

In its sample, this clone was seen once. The CDR3 region is CASSRGQGGGTEAFF. As DNA, the CDR3 is TGTGCCAGCAGCAGGGGACAGGGGGGTGGCACTGAAGCTTTCTTT. The rearrangement joins TRBV5-4 to TRBJ1-1; TRBD1 agrees at 11 bases. CDR3 size: 15 residues. V shed 4 bases, J shed 4 bases, and the junction held 6 bases outside the gene matches. Per the germline V gene, CDR1 is SGHNT and CDR2 is YYREEE (reference sequence).

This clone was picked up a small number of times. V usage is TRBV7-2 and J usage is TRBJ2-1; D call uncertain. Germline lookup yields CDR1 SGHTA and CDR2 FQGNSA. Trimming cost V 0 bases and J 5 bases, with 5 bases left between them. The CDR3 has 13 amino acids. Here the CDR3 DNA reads TGTGCCAGCAGCTTAGCGGCAGACAATGAGCAGTTCTTC. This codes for CASSLAADNEQFF.

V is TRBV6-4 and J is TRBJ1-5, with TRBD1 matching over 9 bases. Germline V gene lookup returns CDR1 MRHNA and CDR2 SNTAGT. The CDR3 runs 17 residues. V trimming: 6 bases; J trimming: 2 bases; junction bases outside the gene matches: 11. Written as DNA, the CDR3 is TGTGCCAGCAGGGGGACAGGGAAGGGGATGGGCAATCAGCCCCAGCATTTT. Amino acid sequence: CASRGTGKGMGNQPQHF.

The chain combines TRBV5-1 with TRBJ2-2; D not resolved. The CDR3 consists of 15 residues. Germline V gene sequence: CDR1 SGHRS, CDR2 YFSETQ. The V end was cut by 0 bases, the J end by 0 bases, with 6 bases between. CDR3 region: CASSLANANTGELFF. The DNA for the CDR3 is TGCGCCAGCAGCTTGGCAAATGCGAACACCGGGGAGCTGTTTTTT.

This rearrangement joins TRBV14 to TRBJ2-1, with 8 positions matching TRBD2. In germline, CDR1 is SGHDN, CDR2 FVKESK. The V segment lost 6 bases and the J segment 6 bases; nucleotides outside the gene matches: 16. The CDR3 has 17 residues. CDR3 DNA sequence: TGTGCCAGCAGTCCCCGGGGAGCGGGAGATTCGGGCAATGAGCAGTTCTTC. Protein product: CASSPRGAGDSGNEQFF. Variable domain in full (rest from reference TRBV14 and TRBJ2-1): EAGVTQFPSHSVIEKGQTVTLRCDPISGHDNLYWYRRVMGKEIKFLLHFVKESKQDESGMPNNRFLAERTGGTYSTLKVQPAELEDSGVYFCASSPRGAGDSGNEQFFGPGTRLTVL.

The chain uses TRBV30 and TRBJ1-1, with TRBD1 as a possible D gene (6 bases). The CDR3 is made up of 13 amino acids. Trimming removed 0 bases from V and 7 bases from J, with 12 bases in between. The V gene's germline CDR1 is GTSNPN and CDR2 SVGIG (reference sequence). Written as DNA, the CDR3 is TGTGCCTGGAGTGTTCGGGGGGCGAATGAAGCTTTCTTT. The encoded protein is CAWSVRGANEAFF.

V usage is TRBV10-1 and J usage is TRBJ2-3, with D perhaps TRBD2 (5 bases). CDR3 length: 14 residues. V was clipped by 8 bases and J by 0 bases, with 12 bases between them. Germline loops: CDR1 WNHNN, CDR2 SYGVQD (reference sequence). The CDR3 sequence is CASAFGGSTDTQYF. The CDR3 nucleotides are TGCGCCAGCGCCTTCGGCGGGAGCACAGATACGCAGTATTTT.

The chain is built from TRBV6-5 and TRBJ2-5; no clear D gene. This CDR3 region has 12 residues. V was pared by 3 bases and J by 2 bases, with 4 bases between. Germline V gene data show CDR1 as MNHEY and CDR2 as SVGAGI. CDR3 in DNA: TGTGCCAGCAGTTATGGGCAAGAGACCCAGTACTTC. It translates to CASSYGQETQYF.

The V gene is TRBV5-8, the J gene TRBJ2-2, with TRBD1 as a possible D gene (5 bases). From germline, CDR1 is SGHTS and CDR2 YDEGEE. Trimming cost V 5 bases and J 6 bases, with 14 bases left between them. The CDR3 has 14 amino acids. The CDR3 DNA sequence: TGTGCCAGCAGACCTAACAGGTTGGCCGGGGAGCTGTTTTTT. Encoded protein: CASRPNRLAGELFF.

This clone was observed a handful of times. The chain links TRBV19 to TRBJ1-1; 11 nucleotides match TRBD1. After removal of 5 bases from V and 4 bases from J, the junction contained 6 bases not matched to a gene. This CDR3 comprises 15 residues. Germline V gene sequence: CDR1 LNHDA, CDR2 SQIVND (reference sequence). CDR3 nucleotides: TGTGCCAGTAGTGACACCGGGACAGGGGGCACTGAAGCTTTCTTT. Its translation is CASSDTGTGGTEAFF.

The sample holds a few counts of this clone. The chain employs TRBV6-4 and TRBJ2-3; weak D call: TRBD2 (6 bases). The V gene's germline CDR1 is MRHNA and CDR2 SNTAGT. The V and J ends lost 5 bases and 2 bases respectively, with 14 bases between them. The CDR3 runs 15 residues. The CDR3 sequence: CASSPGASDTDTQYF. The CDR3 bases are TGTGCCAGCAGTCCCGGGGCTAGCGACACAGATACGCAGTATTTT.

CDR3 sequence reads: CASRQPSRGSEETQYF. In DNA, the CDR3 is TGTGCCAGCAGACAACCGAGTCGGGGGTCGGAGGAGACCCAGTACTTC. V and J are TRBV5-5 and TRBJ2-5, with TRBD2 as a possible D gene (6 bases). The V gene's germline CDR1 is SGHKS and CDR2 YYEKEE (reference sequence). The length of the CDR3 is 16 residues. With 5 bases removed from V and 5 bases from J, the gap between germline ends came to 22 bases. Based on the CDR3 plus reference TRBV5-5 and TRBJ2-5, the full variable domain is DAGVTQSPTHLIKTRGQQVTLRCSPISGHKSVSWYQQVLGQGPQFIFQYYEKEERGRGNFPDRFSARQFPNYSSELNVNALLLGDSALYLCASRQPSRGSEETQYFGPGTRLLVL.

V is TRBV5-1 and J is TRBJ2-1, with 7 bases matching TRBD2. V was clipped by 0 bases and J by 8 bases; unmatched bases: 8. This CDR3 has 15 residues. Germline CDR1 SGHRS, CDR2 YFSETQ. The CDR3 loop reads CASSLGGGSTDEQFF. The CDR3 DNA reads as TGCGCCAGCAGCTTGGGCGGCGGGAGCACCGATGAGCAGTTCTTC.

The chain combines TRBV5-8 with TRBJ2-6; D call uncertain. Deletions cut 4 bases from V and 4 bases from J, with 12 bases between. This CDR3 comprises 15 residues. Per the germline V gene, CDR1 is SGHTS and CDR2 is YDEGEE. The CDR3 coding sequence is TGTGCCAGCAGCCCCCCCCCGGCAGGGGCCAACGTCCTGACTTTC. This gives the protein CASSPPPAGANVLTF.

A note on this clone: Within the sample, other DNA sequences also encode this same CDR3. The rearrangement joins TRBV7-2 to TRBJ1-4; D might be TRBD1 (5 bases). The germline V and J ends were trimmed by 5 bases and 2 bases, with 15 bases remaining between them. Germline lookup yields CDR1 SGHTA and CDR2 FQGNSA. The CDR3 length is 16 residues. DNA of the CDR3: TGTGCCAGCAGCCTCGGGAGGGGTCCCACTAATGAAAAACTGTTTTTT. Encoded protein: CASSLGRGPTNEKLFF.

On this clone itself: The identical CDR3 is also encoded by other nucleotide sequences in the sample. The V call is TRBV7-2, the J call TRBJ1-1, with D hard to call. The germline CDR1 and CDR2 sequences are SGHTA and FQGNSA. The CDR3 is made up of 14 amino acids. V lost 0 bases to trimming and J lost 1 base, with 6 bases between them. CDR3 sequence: CASSLAGRNTEAFF. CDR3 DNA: TGTGCCAGCAGCTTAGCGGGCAGGAACACTGAAGCTTTCTTT.

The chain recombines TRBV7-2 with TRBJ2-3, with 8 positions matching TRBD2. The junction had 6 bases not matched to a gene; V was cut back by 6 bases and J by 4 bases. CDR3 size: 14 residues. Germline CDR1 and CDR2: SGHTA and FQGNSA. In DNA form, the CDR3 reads TGTGCCAGCAGATCCGGGACTAGAGCAGATACGCAGTATTTT. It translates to CASRSGTRADTQYF.

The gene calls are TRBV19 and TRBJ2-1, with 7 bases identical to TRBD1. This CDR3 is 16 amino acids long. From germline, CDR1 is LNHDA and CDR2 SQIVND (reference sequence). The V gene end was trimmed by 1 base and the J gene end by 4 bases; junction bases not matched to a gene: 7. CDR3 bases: TGTGCCAGTAGTATAGGTTACAGGGGAAGATACAATGAGCAGTTCTTC. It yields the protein CASSIGYRGRYNEQFF. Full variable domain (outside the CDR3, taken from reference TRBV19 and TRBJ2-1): DGGITQSPKYLFRKEGQNVTLSCEQNLNHDAMYWYRQDPGQGLRLIYYSQIVNDFQKGDIAEGYSVSREKKESFPLTVTSAQKNPTAFYLCASSIGYRGRYNEQFFGPGTRLTVL.

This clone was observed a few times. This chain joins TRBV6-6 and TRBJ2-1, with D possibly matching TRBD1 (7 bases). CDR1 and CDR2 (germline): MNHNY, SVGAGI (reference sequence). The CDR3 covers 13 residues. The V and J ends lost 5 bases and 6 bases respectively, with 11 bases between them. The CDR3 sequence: CASSAQGGNEQFF. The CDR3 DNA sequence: TGTGCCAGCAGTGCCCAGGGGGGCAATGAGCAGTTCTTC.

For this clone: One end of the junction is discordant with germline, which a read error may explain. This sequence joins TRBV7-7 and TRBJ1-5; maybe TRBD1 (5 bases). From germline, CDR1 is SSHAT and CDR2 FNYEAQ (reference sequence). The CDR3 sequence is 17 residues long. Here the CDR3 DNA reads TGTGCTAGCAGCTACCCGGGACCTACTTATAGCAATCAGCCCCAGCATTTT. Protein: CASSYPGPTYSNQPQHF.